This TCR beta chain originates from a study of identifying expanded T cells in peripheral blood. General observations from the study: Across healthy donors, higher total template counts meant significantly greater two-week count variance. Over about two and four weeks, about 17 and 20 clones changed, versus roughly 1.2 between replicates.

The repertoire was sequenced with immunoSEQ multiplex PCR; TCRdb's copy has only in-frame clones and lacks some. The sample records some 65,000 clones, about 83% being singletons. Collection occurred without any documented infections or immune events in donors. A remark on this clone: Its cognate antigen is unknown.

The V and J ends lost 2 bases and 0 bases respectively, with 12 bases between them. The CDR3 covers 16 residues. Per the germline V gene, CDR1 is SGHTS and CDR2 is YDEGEE. This TCR was sampled from a person between 18 and 70 years old in good health. The chain links TRBV5-8 to TRBJ1-5; D remains ambiguous. Sequences were obtained from blood. CDR3 amino acids: CASSFGALYSNQPQHF. The DNA for the CDR3 is TGTGCCAGCAGCTTCGGTGCACTCTATAGCAATCAGCCCCAGCATTTT.